This T cell receptor (beta chain) was identified in a study of low-dose radiotherapy and immunotherapy resistance in tumors. Whole-study context: Patients of Cohort 1 had 0.5 Gy fractions every 2 weeks, which summed to 6.5 Gy. Patients took 300 mg oral aspirin daily for four cycles from cycle 1 day 1.

The germline gives CDR1 SGHAT, CDR2 FQNNGV. The CDR3 is 14 residues long. V lost 6 bases, J lost 0 bases, and 4 bases stayed unmatched. The time point: before trial treatment. Primers used for first-strand cDNA, a TRAV- and TRBV-specific set, covered both alpha and beta chains. TCR amplification used around 19 PCR cycles, a constant-region primer and a V-primer adapter. TCRdb called the reads again in MiXCR, with one record for every CDR3 protein. The data contain 40,000 or so distinct CDR3 sequences, around a third of them singletons. The V and J genes are TRBV11-2 and TRBJ2-7; 8 bases align to TRBD2. The receptor comes from a male donor with gallbladder cancer. This specimen consisted of PBMCs, obtained before treatment. The CDR3 here is CASSSGLASYEQYF. CDR3 coding DNA: TGTGCCAGCAGTTCCGGACTAGCCTCCTACGAGCAGTACTTC. The variable domain in full, completed from reference TRBV11-2 and TRBJ2-7, reads EAGVAQSPRYKIIEKRQSVAFWCNPISGHATLYWYQQILGQGPKLLIQFQNNGVVDDSQLPKDRFSAERLKGVDSTLKIQPAKLEDSAVYLCASSSGLASYEQYFGPGTRLTVT.